This T cell receptor beta chain derives from a study of stem cell transplantation in POMP-related autoinflammatory disease. Study in general: CD8+ T cells were low and CD4+ cells naive-skewed before transplant.

Clones were sequenced by immunoSEQ multiplex PCR, and TCRdb holds only the in-frame ones, with some missing. The sample has over 60,000 clones; under 95% are singletons. PRAID featured immunodeficiency plus autoinflammation. With 0 bases removed from V and 7 bases from J, the gap between germline ends came to 6 bases. The CDR3 runs to 12 residues. Germline CDR1 is MGHRA and CDR2 is YSYEKL. To note about this clone: Its specificity is unknown.

General study results and limits: Fewer unique TRB V-J gene pairings were identified in patients with PRAID. A trend toward lower repertoire diversity and greater clonality appeared in every analyzed T-cell subset of PRAID patients.

The chain recombines TRBV4-1 with TRBJ1-1, with D unresolved. Sequences were derived from CD4+ T cells from PBMCs, sampled after stem cell transplantation. The TCR sequence derives from a human patient with POMP-related autoinflammation and immune dysregulation (PRAID). Some of the T cells may derive from the graft donor. As DNA, the CDR3 is TGCGCCAGCAGCCAAGAAGGGAATGAAGCTTTCTTT. Amino acid sequence: CASSQEGNEAFF.